The following is a T cell receptor beta chain sequence with its context. Per the study methods: Amplification of reference gene primers provided the estimated nucleated cell counts. Data came from immunoSEQ multiplex PCR; TCRdb stores just in-frame clones and leaves some out. D and trimming come from the DNA, and the V and J calls and clone size come from that table. Among tens of thousands of clones listed, about 88% were seen once. Germline CDR1 MNHEY, CDR2 SVGEGT. The CDR3 is made up of 17 amino acids. V gave up 6 bases and J gave up 0 bases; unmatched junction bases: 11. This sample was included in a study of blood T cell repertoires in COVID-19. Looking at the study overall: Samples taken during acute and convalescent COVID-19 were collected in the United States, Italy and Spain. In each case, the material was cDNA or gDNA derived from T cells, B-cell-depleted T cells, or PBMCs.

The receptor was derived from a man in his sixties with active COVID-19. The V call is TRBV6-2 or TRBV6-3, the J call TRBJ1-3, with 7 bases matching TRBD1. Sequenced sample: peripheral blood. This CDR3 reads CASSPLTGEHSGNTIYF. In DNA form, the CDR3 reads TGTGCCAGCAGCCCGCTCACAGGGGAACACTCTGGAAACACCATATATTTT.